Listed below are T cell receptor beta chains from one sample, sequenced in a study of Graves' ophthalmopathy and Graves' hyperthyroidism. In TCRdb, the multiplex PCR reads were re-called with MiXCR into one record per CDR3 protein. There are 450,000 to 600,000 distinct CDR3 sequences in the sample; about two fifths occur only once, and 4% to 5% lies in the top ten. The sample taken for sequencing was peripheral blood or thyroid tissue (not recorded which). Source of these receptors: an adult man with Graves' hyperthyroidism. The CDR3 runs from the conserved cysteine through the conserved F or W. The D gene is left open where the match is weak. Only some rows state a clone size, as once, few, many or a class for expanded clones.

TRBV4-2	.	16	.	TRBJ2-1	CASSPNRQGISNEQFF	TGTGCCAGCAGCCCCAATAGACAAGGTATAAGCAATGAGCAGTTCTTC
TRBV24-1	many	14	.	TRBJ1-1	CATSSAGGNTEAFF	TGTGCCACCAGTAGTGCGGGAGGAAACACTGAAGCTTTCTTT
TRBV25-1	many	15	.	TRBJ2-5	CASSELQIAQETQYF	TGTGCCAGCAGTGAACTGCAGATCGCCCAAGAGACCCAGTACTTC
TRBV29-1	many	14	.	TRBJ2-7	CSVLDSSRGYEQYF	TGCAGCGTTCTGGACTCTAGCCGGGGTTACGAGCAGTACTTC
TRBV2	many	14	.	TRBJ2-6	CASSPSSGANVLTF	TGTGCCAGCAGCCCCAGCTCTGGGGCCAACGTCCTGACTTTC
TRBV20-1	once	14	.	TRBJ2-7	CSAIPYRRDHEQYF	TGCAGTGCTATACCTTACAGGAGGGACCACGAGCAGTACTTC
TRBV29-1	few	12	.	TRBJ2-7	CSVDSTVGEQYF	TGCAGCGTCGACAGTACAGTCGGGGAGCAGTACTTC
TRBV6-6	many	13	.	TRBJ2-5	CASSYTQGETQYF	TGTGCCAGCAGTTACACCCAGGGGGAGACCCAGTACTTC
TRBV7-2	few	15	TRBD1	TRBJ1-3	CASSHYRGPGNTIYF	TGTGCCAGCAGCCATTACAGGGGGCCTGGAAACACCATATATTTT
TRBV12-3/TRBV12-4	.	18	TRBD1	TRBJ1-1	CASRTRQGLVPMNTEAFF	TGTGCCAGCAGAACCCGACAGGGTTTGGTCCCAATGAACACTGAAGCTTTCTTT
TRBV7-8	many	12	.	TRBJ1-1	CASRPFGGAGLF	TGTGCCAGCAGACCCTTTGGGGGGGCCGGGCTCTTT
TRBV4-1	.	17	.	TRBJ2-5	CASSQDRTGTRKETQYF	TGCGCCAGCAGCCAAGATCGAACCGGGACGCGAAAAGAGACCCAGTACTTC